This T cell receptor beta chain was captured in a study of blood T cell repertoires in COVID-19. Study-level information: PBMCs, B-cell-depleted T cells, or T cells provided the cDNA or gDNA that made up the material.

With 5 bases removed from V and 7 bases from J, the gap between germline ends came to 20 bases. Germline CDR1 reads SGHVS; CDR2 reads FNYEAQ. This CDR3 has 15 residues. Seattle's enrolled individuals joined amid active infection and were then monitored longitudinally. Original processing notes: Reference gene primers were amplified, and this amplification served to estimate nucleated cell counts. Some clones are missing from TCRdb's copy, which holds only in-frame ones; the method was immunoSEQ multiplex PCR. For V, J and clone size, that table is used; D and trimming come from the DNA. Of roughly 190,000 clones in the sample, approximately 81% are singletons; the top ten hold 14%.

V and J are TRBV7-6 and TRBJ1-2, with D unresolved. The origin of this receptor is a woman aged 70 to 79 with COVID-19, enrolled during active disease. Sequencing was performed on peripheral blood. CDR3 loop: CASSRDTTPGGGYTF. In DNA, the CDR3 is TGTGCCAGCAGCCGAGATACAACCCCCGGAGGTGGCTACACCTTC.